This is a list of T cell receptor beta chains from one sample in a study of CD8+ T cells in alopecia areata. TCRdb's copy holds only in-frame clones and misses some; the assay was immunoSEQ multiplex PCR. The data show under 300,000 clones, about two thirds seen once. The sequenced sample was CD4+ T cells sorted from blood, obtained at week 0. The receptor set was obtained from a human donor with alopecia areata. CDR3s include the opening cysteine and the closing phenylalanine or tryptophan. A D gene is named only where the DNA matches it firmly. Where a row states a size, it is once, few, many or the class of an expanded clone; other rows omit it.

v_call: TRBV11-2
clone_size: once
d_call: TRBD2
j_call: TRBJ2-3
cdr3_aa: CASSLRDSSGSRGDTQYF
cdr3_nt: TGTGCCAGCAGCCTTCGGGATTCTAGCGGCTCTAGAGGGGATACGCAGTATTTT

v_call: TRBV4-1
clone_size: -
d_call: -
j_call: TRBJ1-6
cdr3_aa: CASSQDRNRFNSPLHF
cdr3_nt: TGCGCCAGCAGCCAAGATAGGAACAGGTTTAATTCACCCCTCCACTTT

v_call: TRBV4-1
clone_size: -
d_call: TRBD2
j_call: TRBJ2-5
cdr3_aa: CASSHTGGAGGPLQETQYF
cdr3_nt: TGCGCCAGCAGCCACACCGGGGGAGCGGGGGGGCCCTTACAAGAGACCCAGTACTTC

v_call: TRBV7-8
clone_size: -
d_call: -
j_call: TRBJ2-3
cdr3_aa: CASRRTDTQYF
cdr3_nt: TGTGCCAGCAGACGAACAGATACGCAGTATTTT

v_call: TRBV4-1
clone_size: -
d_call: TRBD1
j_call: TRBJ2-7
cdr3_aa: CASSQPTWGQTYEQYF
cdr3_nt: TGCGCCAGCAGCCAGCCCACCTGGGGACAGACCTACGAGCAGTACTTC

v_call: TRBV6-5
clone_size: -
d_call: -
j_call: TRBJ1-2
cdr3_aa: CASSLGGGHYGYTF
cdr3_nt: TGTGCCAGCAGCTTGGGAGGGGGGCACTATGGCTACACCTTC

v_call: TRBV5-6
clone_size: -
d_call: TRBD2
j_call: TRBJ2-5
cdr3_aa: CASSRTSGVQETQYF
cdr3_nt: TGTGCCAGCAGCCGGACTAGCGGTGTCCAAGAGACCCAGTACTTC

v_call: TRBV29-1
clone_size: few
d_call: -
j_call: TRBJ1-3
cdr3_aa: CSVGQAEHSGNTIYF
cdr3_nt: TGCAGCGTGGGCCAGGCAGAACACTCTGGAAACACCATATATTTT

v_call: TRBV4-2
clone_size: -
d_call: TRBD2
j_call: TRBJ2-3
cdr3_aa: CASSQGGRGADTQYF
cdr3_nt: TGTGCCAGCAGCCAAGGAGGGCGGGGGGCCGATACGCAGTATTTT

v_call: TRBV30
clone_size: -
d_call: -
j_call: TRBJ1-1
cdr3_aa: CAWSVGLNTEAFF
cdr3_nt: TGTGCCTGGAGTGTTGGATTGAACACTGAAGCTTTCTTT

v_call: TRBV7-6
clone_size: -
d_call: -
j_call: TRBJ1-5
cdr3_aa: CASSLSLGWDQPQHF
cdr3_nt: TGTGCCAGCAGCTTAAGTCTGGGATGGGATCAGCCCCAGCATTTT

v_call: TRBV7-2
clone_size: few
d_call: -
j_call: TRBJ2-7
cdr3_aa: CASSLHYEQYF
cdr3_nt: TGTGCCAGCAGCCTTCACTACGAGCAGTACTTC

v_call: TRBV10-3
clone_size: -
d_call: -
j_call: TRBJ2-7
cdr3_aa: CAIRGTGSSYEQYF
cdr3_nt: TGTGCCATCAGGGGTACAGGGAGCTCCTACGAGCAGTACTTC

v_call: TRBV29-1
clone_size: -
d_call: TRBD1
j_call: TRBJ1-1
cdr3_aa: CSVTPRTGNTEAFF
cdr3_nt: TGCAGCGTGACGCCCCGGACAGGGAACACTGAAGCTTTCTTT

v_call: TRBV27
clone_size: once
d_call: TRBD1
j_call: TRBJ1-1
cdr3_aa: CASSNMGTENTEAFF
cdr3_nt: TGTGCCAGCAGTAATATGGGGACAGAGAACACTGAAGCTTTCTTT

v_call: TRBV4-2
clone_size: few
d_call: -
j_call: TRBJ1-6
cdr3_aa: CASSQESPDNSPLHF
cdr3_nt: TGTGCCAGCAGCCAAGAGTCACCGGATAATTCACCCCTCCACTTT

v_call: TRBV30
clone_size: -
d_call: -
j_call: TRBJ1-1
cdr3_aa: CAWSVPMPEAFF
cdr3_nt: TGTGCCTGGAGTGTACCCATGCCTGAAGCTTTCTTT

v_call: TRBV30
clone_size: -
d_call: TRBD1
j_call: TRBJ2-7
cdr3_aa: CAWGRTGGPYEQYF
cdr3_nt: TGTGCCTGGGGACGGACAGGGGGCCCCTACGAGCAGTACTTC

v_call: TRBV14
clone_size: few
d_call: -
j_call: TRBJ2-5
cdr3_aa: CASSQGAGMETQYF
cdr3_nt: TGTGCCAGCAGCCAAGGGGCAGGGATGGAGACCCAGTACTTC

v_call: TRBV27
clone_size: once
d_call: TRBD1
j_call: TRBJ2-2
cdr3_aa: CASSPRDRPTGELFF
cdr3_nt: TGTGCCAGCAGTCCTCGGGACAGACCCACCGGGGAGCTGTTTTTT

v_call: TRBV6-5
clone_size: -
d_call: -
j_call: TRBJ1-2
cdr3_aa: CASSRANSNGYTF
cdr3_nt: TGTGCCAGCAGTCGGGCCAACTCTAATGGCTACACCTTC

v_call: TRBV19
clone_size: -
d_call: TRBD1
j_call: TRBJ2-7
cdr3_aa: CASSLRARGQSYEQYF
cdr3_nt: TGTGCCAGTAGCCTTAGGGCCAGGGGGCAATCCTACGAGCAGTACTTC

v_call: TRBV9
clone_size: -
d_call: TRBD1
j_call: TRBJ2-3
cdr3_aa: CASSVGGTGDTDTQYF
cdr3_nt: TGTGCCAGCAGCGTAGGGGGGACAGGCGACACAGATACGCAGTATTTT

v_call: TRBV30
clone_size: -
d_call: TRBD1
j_call: TRBJ1-2
cdr3_aa: CAWWTTGQGKYGYTF
cdr3_nt: TGTGCCTGGTGGACAACGGGACAGGGAAAGTATGGCTACACCTTC

v_call: TRBV29-1
clone_size: few
d_call: -
j_call: TRBJ2-5
cdr3_aa: CSVVSQEETQYF
cdr3_nt: TGCAGCGTTGTATCGCAGGAAGAGACCCAGTACTTC

v_call: TRBV2
clone_size: -
d_call: -
j_call: TRBJ1-6
cdr3_aa: CASRAGPSPLHF
cdr3_nt: TGTGCCAGCAGGGCAGGGCCTTCACCCCTCCACTTT

v_call: TRBV9
clone_size: -
d_call: -
j_call: TRBJ1-1
cdr3_aa: CAGYTEAFF
cdr3_nt: TGTGCCGGGTACACTGAAGCTTTCTTT

v_call: TRBV5-4
clone_size: -
d_call: TRBD1
j_call: TRBJ2-3
cdr3_aa: CASSSDRALGDTQYF
cdr3_nt: TGTGCCAGCAGTTCCGACAGGGCGCTAGGCGATACGCAGTATTTT

v_call: TRBV7-2
clone_size: -
d_call: -
j_call: TRBJ2-2
cdr3_aa: CASSLRGRNTGELFF
cdr3_nt: TGTGCCAGCAGCCTTAGGGGACGGAACACCGGGGAGCTGTTTTTT

v_call: TRBV30
clone_size: -
d_call: -
j_call: TRBJ1-3
cdr3_aa: CAWSLRNTIYF
cdr3_nt: TGTGCCTGGAGTTTGCGAAACACCATATATTTT

v_call: TRBV25-1
clone_size: -
d_call: -
j_call: TRBJ1-6
cdr3_aa: CASSSEWEGSPLHF
cdr3_nt: TGTGCCAGCAGCAGTGAATGGGAGGGTTCACCCCTCCACTTT

v_call: TRBV28
clone_size: -
d_call: -
j_call: TRBJ2-2
cdr3_aa: CASSPLGANTGELFF
cdr3_nt: TGTGCCAGCAGTCCATTGGGAGCGAACACCGGGGAGCTGTTTTTT

v_call: TRBV2
clone_size: -
d_call: -
j_call: TRBJ2-1
cdr3_aa: CASRTEIWFF
cdr3_nt: TGTGCCAGCCGGACCGAGATTTGGTTCTTC

v_call: TRBV6-6
clone_size: few
d_call: -
j_call: TRBJ2-5
cdr3_aa: CAIMRGAGETQYF
cdr3_nt: TGTGCCATCATGAGGGGGGCAGGGGAGACCCAGTACTTC

v_call: TRBV5-1
clone_size: -
d_call: -
j_call: TRBJ2-7
cdr3_aa: CASKEGQNLGEQYF
cdr3_nt: TGCGCCAGCAAGGAGGGGCAGAACTTGGGCGAGCAGTACTTC